This T cell receptor (beta chain) was obtained from a study of shared clonotypes between healthy human individuals. For the study at large: The people who gave samples were a couple of women and a few men aged 18 to 49. Findings and limits, study-wide: Only a few donors were included, so the genetic and exposure-history diversity represented was limited.

Sequencing was performed with immunoSEQ multiplex PCR; in TCRdb, only in-frame clones are kept and a portion is missing. There are 950,000 to 1,300,000 clones in the sample; about 77% occur only once, and over 1.3% lies in the top ten. The healthy adult donors were HIV-negative and reported no recent acute infections or vaccinations. The CDR3 spans 16 residues. With V trimmed by 6 bases and J by 7 bases, 14 bases remained unmatched. Germline values: CDR1 MGHDK, CDR2 SYGVNS. In regard to this clone: Its antigen is still unknown.

The sequence was obtained from a man between 18 and 29 years old in good health. The chain is built from TRBV25-1 and TRBJ1-2; 10 bases match TRBD1. Material: memory CD4+ T cells sorted from blood. As to subset: CD45RA-negative fraction. CDR3 residues: CASSYPGTGVVGGYTF. The CDR3 DNA follows: TGTGCCAGCAGCTACCCCGGGACAGGGGTAGTAGGTGGCTACACCTTC.